This T cell receptor (beta chain) originates from a study of early T cells in non-severe SARS-CoV-2 infection. Study-level background: Whole-blood bulk RNA, unsorted, was sequenced, and chains were unpaired.

Germline lookup yields CDR1 MGHRA and CDR2 YSYEKL. The CDR3 sequence is 16 residues long. The germline V and J ends were trimmed by 3 bases and 7 bases, with 19 bases remaining between them. The TCR library protocol attached unique molecular identifiers to the individual cDNA molecules. TCRdb re-analysed the 5' RACE reads in MiXCR, keeping a single row per CDR3 protein. Among over 90,000 distinct CDR3 sequences listed, around 13% were seen once. This clonotype was counted only a few times. The sequencing input was whole blood. V is TRBV4-1 and J is TRBJ2-1; D may match TRBD1 or TRBD2 (5 bases each). This receptor was taken from an adult who was a healthcare worker with PCR-confirmed SARS-CoV-2 infection or an uninfected control (not recorded which). The CDR3 sequence: CASSHRSGTRINEQFF. CDR3 in DNA: TGCGCCAGCAGCCACCGCTCCGGGACCAGAATAAATGAGCAGTTCTTC.